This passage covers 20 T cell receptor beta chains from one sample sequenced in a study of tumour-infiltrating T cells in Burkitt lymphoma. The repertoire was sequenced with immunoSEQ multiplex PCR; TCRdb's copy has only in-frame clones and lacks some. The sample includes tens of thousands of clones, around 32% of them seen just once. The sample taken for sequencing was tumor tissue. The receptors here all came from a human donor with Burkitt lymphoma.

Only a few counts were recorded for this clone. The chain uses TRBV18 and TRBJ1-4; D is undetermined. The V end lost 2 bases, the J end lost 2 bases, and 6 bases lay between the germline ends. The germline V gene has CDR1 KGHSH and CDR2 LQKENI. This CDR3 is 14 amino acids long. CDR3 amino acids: CASSPRETNEKLFF. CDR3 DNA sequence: TGTGCCAGCTCACCAAGGGAGACTAATGAAAAACTGTTTTTT.

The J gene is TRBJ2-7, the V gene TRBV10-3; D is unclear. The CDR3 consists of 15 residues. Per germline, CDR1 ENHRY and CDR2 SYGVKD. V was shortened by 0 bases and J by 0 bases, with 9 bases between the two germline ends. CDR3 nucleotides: TGTGCCATCAGTGAGTCTCGCGACGGCTCCTACGAGCAGTACTTC. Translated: CAISESRDGSYEQYF.

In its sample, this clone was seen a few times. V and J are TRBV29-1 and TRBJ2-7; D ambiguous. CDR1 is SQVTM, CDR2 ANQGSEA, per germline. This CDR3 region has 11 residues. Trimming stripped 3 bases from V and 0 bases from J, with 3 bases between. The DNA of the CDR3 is TGCAGCGTTGAGGACTCCTACGAGCAGTACTTC. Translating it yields CSVEDSYEQYF.

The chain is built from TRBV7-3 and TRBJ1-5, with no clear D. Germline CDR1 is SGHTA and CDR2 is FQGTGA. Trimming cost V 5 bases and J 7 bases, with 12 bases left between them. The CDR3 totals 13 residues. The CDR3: CASSLTVDQPQHF. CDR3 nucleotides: TGTGCCAGCAGCCTTACGGTTGACCAGCCCCAGCATTTT.

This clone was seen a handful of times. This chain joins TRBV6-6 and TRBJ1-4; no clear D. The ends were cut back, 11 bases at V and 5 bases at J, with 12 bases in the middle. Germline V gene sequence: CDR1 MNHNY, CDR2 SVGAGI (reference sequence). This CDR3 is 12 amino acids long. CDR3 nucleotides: TGTGCCTCCCGGGAGCTGAATGAAAAACTGTTTTTT. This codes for CASRELNEKLFF.

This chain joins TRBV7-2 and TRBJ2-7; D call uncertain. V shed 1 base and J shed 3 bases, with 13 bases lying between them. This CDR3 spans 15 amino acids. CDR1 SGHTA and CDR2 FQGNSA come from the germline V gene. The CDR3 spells CASSLGFNRLYEQYF. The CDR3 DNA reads TGTGCCAGCAGCTTAGGGTTTAACAGACTCTACGAGCAGTACTTC.

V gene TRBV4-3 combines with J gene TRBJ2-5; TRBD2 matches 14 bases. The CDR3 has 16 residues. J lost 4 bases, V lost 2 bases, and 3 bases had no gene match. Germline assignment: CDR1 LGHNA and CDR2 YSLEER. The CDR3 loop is CASSQRLAGGRETQYF. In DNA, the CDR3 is TGCGCCAGCAGCCAAAGACTAGCGGGGGGGCGAGAGACCCAGTACTTC.

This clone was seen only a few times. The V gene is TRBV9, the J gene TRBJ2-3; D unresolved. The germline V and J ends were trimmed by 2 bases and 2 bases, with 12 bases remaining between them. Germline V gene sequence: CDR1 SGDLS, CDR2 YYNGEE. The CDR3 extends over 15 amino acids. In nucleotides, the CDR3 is TGTGCCAGCAGCGTGGCTCTTTCCCTCACAGATACGCAGTATTTT. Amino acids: CASSVALSLTDTQYF.

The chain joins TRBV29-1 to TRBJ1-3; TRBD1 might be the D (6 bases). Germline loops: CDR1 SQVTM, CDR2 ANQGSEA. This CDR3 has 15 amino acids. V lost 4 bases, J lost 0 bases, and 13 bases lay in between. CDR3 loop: CSVAGGLYSGNTIYF. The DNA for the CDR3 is TGCAGCGTTGCGGGGGGGCTCTACTCTGGAAACACCATATATTTT.

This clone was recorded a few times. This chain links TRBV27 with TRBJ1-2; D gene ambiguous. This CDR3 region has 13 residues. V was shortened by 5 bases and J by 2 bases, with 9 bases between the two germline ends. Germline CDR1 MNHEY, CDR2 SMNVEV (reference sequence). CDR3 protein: CASSRTGNYGYTF. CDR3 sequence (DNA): TGTGCCAGCAGTCGGACGGGGAACTATGGCTACACCTTC.

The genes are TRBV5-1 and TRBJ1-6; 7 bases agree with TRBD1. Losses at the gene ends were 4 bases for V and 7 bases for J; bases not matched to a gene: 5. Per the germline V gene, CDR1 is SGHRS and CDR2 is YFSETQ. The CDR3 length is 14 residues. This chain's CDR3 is CASSASGQNSPLHF. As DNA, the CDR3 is TGCGCCAGCAGCGCCTCGGGACAGAATTCACCCCTCCACTTT.

The CDR3 coding sequence is TGCAGCGTTGCCGGTGACCTCCTAAGGGGCACTGAAGCTTTCTTT. It encodes CSVAGDLLRGTEAFF. This chain uses TRBV29-1 with TRBJ1-1; tentatively, D is TRBD1 (5 bases). This CDR3 contains 15 residues. Germline V gene data show CDR1 as SQVTM and CDR2 as ANQGSEA. V lost 4 bases, J lost 4 bases, and 19 bases lay in between. Using reference TRBV29-1 and TRBJ1-1 for the parts outside the CDR3, the full variable domain is SAVISQKPSRDICQRGTSLTIQCQVDSQVTMMFWYRQQPGQSLTLIATANQGSEATYESGFVIDKFPISRPNLTFSTLTVSNMSPEDSSIYLCSVAGDLLRGTEAFFGQGTRLTVV.

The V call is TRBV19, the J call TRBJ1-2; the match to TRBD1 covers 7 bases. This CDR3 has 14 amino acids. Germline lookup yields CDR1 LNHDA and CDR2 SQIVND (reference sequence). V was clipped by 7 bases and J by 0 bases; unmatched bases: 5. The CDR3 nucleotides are TGTGCCAGTACGGAGGGGGCAGCTAACTATGGCTACACCTTC. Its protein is CASTEGAANYGYTF.

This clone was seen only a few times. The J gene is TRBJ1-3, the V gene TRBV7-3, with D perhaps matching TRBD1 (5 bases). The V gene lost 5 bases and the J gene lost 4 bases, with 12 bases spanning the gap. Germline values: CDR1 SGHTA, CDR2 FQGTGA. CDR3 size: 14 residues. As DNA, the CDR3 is TGTGCCAGCAGCCTTGGGGGATCAGGAAACACCATATATTTT. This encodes CASSLGGSGNTIYF.

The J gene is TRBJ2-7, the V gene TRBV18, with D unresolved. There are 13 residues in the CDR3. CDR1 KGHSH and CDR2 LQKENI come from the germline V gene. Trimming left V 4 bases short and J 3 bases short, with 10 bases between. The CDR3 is CASSQAGSYEQYF. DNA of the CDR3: TGTGCCAGCTCACAGGCAGGAAGCTACGAGCAGTACTTC.

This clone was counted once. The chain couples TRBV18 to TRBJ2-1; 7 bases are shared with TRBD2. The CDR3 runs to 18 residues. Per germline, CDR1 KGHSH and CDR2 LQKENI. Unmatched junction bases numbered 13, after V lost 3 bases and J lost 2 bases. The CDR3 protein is CASSPGWGGRSPYNEQFF. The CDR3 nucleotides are TGTGCCAGCTCACCGGGATGGGGGGGACGATCACCCTACAATGAGCAGTTCTTC. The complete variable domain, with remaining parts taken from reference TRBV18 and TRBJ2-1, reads NAGVMQNPRHLVRRRGQEARLRCSPMKGHSHVYWYRQLPEEGLKFMVYLQKENIIDESGMPKERFSAEFPKEGPSILRIQQVVRGDSAAYFCASSPGWGGRSPYNEQFFGPGTRLTVL.

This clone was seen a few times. The CDR3 reads CASSVLPTGNYGYTF. The CDR3 DNA reads as TGTGCCAGTAGTGTCCTCCCGACAGGGAACTATGGCTACACCTTC. This chain joins TRBV19 and TRBJ1-2; TRBD1 aligns across 7 bases. The V gene end was trimmed by 5 bases and the J gene end by 2 bases; junction bases not matched to a gene: 8. This CDR3 has 15 amino acids. The germline CDR1 and CDR2 sequences are LNHDA and SQIVND (reference sequence).

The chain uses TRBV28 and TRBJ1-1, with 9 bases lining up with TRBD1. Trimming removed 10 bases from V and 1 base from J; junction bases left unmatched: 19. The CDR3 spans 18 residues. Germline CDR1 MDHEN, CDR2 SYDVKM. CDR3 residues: CATTNRGPVQRWNTEAFF. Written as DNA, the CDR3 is TGTGCCACAACAAACAGGGGGCCCGTGCAAAGATGGAACACTGAAGCTTTCTTT.

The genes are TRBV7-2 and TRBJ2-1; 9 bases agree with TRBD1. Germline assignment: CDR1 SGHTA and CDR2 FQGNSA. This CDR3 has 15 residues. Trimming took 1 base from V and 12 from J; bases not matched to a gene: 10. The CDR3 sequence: CASSLGTGVMGRQFF. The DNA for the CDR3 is TGTGCCAGCAGCTTAGGGACAGGGGTGATGGGTAGGCAGTTCTTC.

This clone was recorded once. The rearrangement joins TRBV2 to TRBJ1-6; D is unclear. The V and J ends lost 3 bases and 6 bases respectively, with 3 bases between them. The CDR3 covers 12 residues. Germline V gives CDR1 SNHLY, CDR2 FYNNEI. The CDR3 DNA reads TGTGCCAGCAGTGATACTAATTCACCCCTCCACTTT. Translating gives CASSDTNSPLHF.